What follows describes a single T cell receptor beta chain. Every donor was a Caucasian adult from Nashville, Tennessee. The CDR3 extends over 15 amino acids. The germline gives CDR1 SGHDT, CDR2 YYEEEE. Germline trimming cut 2 bases from V and 5 bases from J; bases unmatched to any gene: 8. The sample is drawn from a study of shared clonotypes between healthy human individuals. When replicate PCRs were run on sorted subsets, they used about 200 ng DNA, about 31,000 T cell genomes. The data were produced by immunoSEQ multiplex PCR, yet TCRdb's version contains in-frame clones alone and is incomplete. The sample carries approximately 2.5 million clones, approximately 94% recorded once.

Sequencing was carried out using naive CD4+ T cells from PBMCs. Subset reported: CD45RA+ positively selected. This sequence originates from a man between 18 and 35 years old in good health. Some clones in this sample may be carry-over from other donors' samples. This chain joins TRBV5-6 and TRBJ2-3; 7 nucleotides line up with TRBD2. The CDR3 reads CASSLLALRGDTQYF. The DNA for the CDR3 is TGTGCCAGCAGCTTACTAGCGTTACGGGGAGATACGCAGTATTTT.